A selection of T cell receptor beta chains follows, all from one sample in a study of control samples from healthy donors and cancer patients. Using immunoSEQ multiplex PCR, the repertoire was profiled, and TCRdb retains in-frame clones only, with some absent. The sample shows 100,000 to 150,000 clones, roughly 87% of them seen only once. The sample consisted of blood. The origin of the receptors is a man between 18 and 29 years old in good health. Both conserved end residues are part of each CDR3. Some rows have no size entry. The others give once, few or many, or a class for an expanded clone.

clone size: NA
V gene: TRBV27
J gene: TRBJ1-2
CDR3 protein: CASSLKGRGGYTF

clone size: NA
V gene: TRBV19
J gene: TRBJ1-2
CDR3 protein: CASSTPSRQDSYGYTF

clone size: NA
V gene: TRBV9
J gene: TRBJ1-1
CDR3 protein: CASSANTYTEAFF

clone size: NA
V gene: TRBV19
J gene: TRBJ1-2
CDR3 protein: CASSPRTAPNYGCTF

clone size: NA
V gene: TRBV7-9
J gene: TRBJ1-1
CDR3 protein: CASSAAGTGVGTEAFF

clone size: NA
V gene: TRBV9
J gene: TRBJ1-5
CDR3 protein: CASSAQGRWDQPQHF

clone size: few
V gene: TRBV25-1
J gene: TRBJ2-7
CDR3 protein: CASSTGTSRPDGQYF

clone size: NA
V gene: TRBV3-1/TRBV3-2
J gene: TRBJ2-1
CDR3 protein: CASSQRGLRQGWDTEQFF

clone size: NA
V gene: TRBV10-3
J gene: TRBJ2-1
CDR3 protein: CAISELASGRSYNEQFF

clone size: few
V gene: TRBV19
J gene: TRBJ1-6
CDR3 protein: CASSRQGNYNSPLHF

clone size: NA
V gene: TRBV23-1
J gene: TRBJ1-2
CDR3 protein: CASSRNGQARGYTF

clone size: NA
V gene: TRBV6-1
J gene: TRBJ1-5
CDR3 protein: CASSEATFGLGQPQHF

clone size: NA
V gene: TRBV9
J gene: TRBJ1-2
CDR3 protein: CASSNRQSYGYTF

clone size: NA
V gene: TRBV6-2/TRBV6-3
J gene: TRBJ2-3
CDR3 protein: CASSGRTSSFADTQYF

clone size: NA
V gene: TRBV27
J gene: TRBJ2-7
CDR3 protein: CASSLLPPRRGAYEQYF

clone size: few
V gene: TRBV7-9
J gene: TRBJ2-7
CDR3 protein: CASSSPGQGRLSLF

clone size: once
V gene: TRBV7-8
J gene: TRBJ2-1
CDR3 protein: CASSSSGTSGTLNEQFF

clone size: NA
V gene: TRBV7-2
J gene: TRBJ1-1
CDR3 protein: CASSLAGGISEAFF

clone size: NA
V gene: TRBV3-1/TRBV3-2
J gene: TRBJ2-3
CDR3 protein: CASSQDRRQSTDTQYF

clone size: NA
V gene: TRBV9
J gene: TRBJ2-7
CDR3 protein: CASSVEQGYEQYF

clone size: NA
V gene: TRBV5-4
J gene: TRBJ1-4
CDR3 protein: CASSGWDRGREKLFF

clone size: NA
V gene: TRBV27
J gene: TRBJ2-5
CDR3 protein: CASSVATGVGQETQYF

clone size: NA
V gene: TRBV4-1
J gene: TRBJ2-2
CDR3 protein: CASSQSRLKGQTNTGELFF

clone size: NA
V gene: TRBV30
J gene: TRBJ1-2
CDR3 protein: CAWSVSILANYGYTF

clone size: NA
V gene: TRBV7-9
J gene: TRBJ1-4
CDR3 protein: CASSPNVIRALNEKLFF

clone size: few
V gene: TRBV7-3
J gene: TRBJ2-7
CDR3 protein: CASSPGTGYEQYF

clone size: NA
V gene: TRBV27
J gene: TRBJ2-5
CDR3 protein: CASMQGSIQETQYF

clone size: NA
V gene: TRBV27
J gene: TRBJ1-6
CDR3 protein: CASRIQGWVRNSPLHF

clone size: NA
V gene: TRBV7-2
J gene: TRBJ1-5
CDR3 protein: CASSLGQINQPQHF

clone size: NA
V gene: TRBV10-3
J gene: TRBJ1-6
CDR3 protein: CAITGEVNSPLHF

clone size: NA
V gene: TRBV30
J gene: TRBJ2-1
CDR3 protein: CAWSARDNEQFF

clone size: NA
V gene: TRBV21-1
J gene: TRBJ2-7
CDR3 protein: CASSTGDTPEPYEQYF

clone size: NA
V gene: TRBV7-2
J gene: TRBJ1-3
CDR3 protein: CASSLEGLPYILRGNTIYF

clone size: NA
V gene: TRBV6-6
J gene: TRBJ1-4
CDR3 protein: CASSTDRGGEKLFF